This T cell receptor beta chain was identified during a study of T cells after yellow fever vaccination. By 5'RACE template switching, TCR cDNA was produced, with a universal primer site and UMIs added in the process. One entry per CDR3 protein, called by TCRdb with MiXCR from the 5' RACE reads. There are hundreds of thousands of distinct CDR3 sequences in the sample; around 5.2% occur only once, and roughly 3.5% lies in the top ten. This clonotype was seen more than once but under ten times. Its antigen is not known. Per the germline V gene, CDR1 is SNHLY and CDR2 is FYNNEI. V lost 7 bases and J 6 bases, leaving 15 bases between the germline ends. CDR3 length equals 13 residues. Study-wide findings and caveats: Most clones from primary vaccination were detected again post-booster (roughly 95% CD4, roughly 90% CD8).

This specimen consisted of CD4+ T cells sorted from PBMCs, obtained on the day of the yellow fever booster vaccination. The sequence was obtained from a man in his late teens or twenties who received the YFV17D yellow fever vaccine. The rearrangement joins TRBV2 to TRBJ1-1; D remains ambiguous. The CDR3 DNA follows: TGTGCCAGCAACCTGACCCCGGGCGCTGAAGCTTTCTTT. Amino acids: CASNLTPGAEAFF.